Below, one TCR beta chain is given with its context. The entry originates in a study of CD8 T cells in Susac syndrome. The V gene end was trimmed by 0 bases and the J gene end by 6 bases; junction bases not matched to a gene: 8. The CDR3 contains 14 residues. Germline CDR1 is GTSNPN and CDR2 is SVGIG (reference sequence). RNA in amounts of roughly 0.5 to 1 ug was reverse transcribed with random hexamers. TCRdb called the immunoSEQ multiplex PCR reads again in MiXCR, with one record for every CDR3 protein. Among about 52,000 distinct CDR3 sequences listed, roughly 93% were seen once. The source is a human donor with multiple sclerosis. V gene TRBV30 combines with J gene TRBJ2-7, with 7 bases identical to TRBD2. The material sequenced was CD8+ T cells from PBMCs. DNA for the CDR3: TGTGCCTGGAGTGTAGGGAGGGTACTGGGCGAGCAGTACTTC. This codes for CAWSVGRVLGEQYF.